This T cell receptor (beta chain) was profiled in a study of cytomegalovirus exposure and HLA in healthy donors. General study points: As was reported, the classifier diagnosed cytomegalovirus status with high specificity and sensitivity.

Remarks on this clone: The antigen is unknown.

Profiling relied on immunoSEQ multiplex PCR, and the TCRdb table lists in-frame clones only, not all of them. The table records fewer than 90,000 clones, approximately 95% of them present only once. The V gene end was trimmed by 6 bases and the J gene end by 7 bases; junction bases not matched to a gene: 9. The CDR3 loop spans 14 amino acids. CDR1 is MNHEY, CDR2 SMNVEV, per germline (reference sequence). The V and J genes are TRBV27 and TRBJ2-4, with TRBD2 matching 7 bases. The material sequenced was PBMCs. The origin of this receptor is a woman aged 18-29 years in good health and CMV-seronegative. The CDR3 DNA reads TGTGCCAGCAGCATCACTAGCGATGTGAACATTCAGTACTTC. It translates to CASSITSDVNIQYF.